This T cell receptor beta chain was identified during a study of blood T cells in healthy people across ages. Study results and limitations: PBMCs left unsorted prevented a conclusive naive versus antigen-experienced comparison.

With a J-beta primer mix and a sample-barcoded 5' primer, a second PCR ran roughly 6 to 11 cycles. Each CDR3 protein gets one entry after TCRdb re-called the 5' RACE reads with MiXCR. The sample shows nearly 800,000 distinct CDR3 sequences, more than 55% of them seen only once. This clonotype has only a few counts. Antigen specificity is unknown. The CDR3 covers 14 residues. The V and J ends lost 4 bases and 2 bases respectively, with 9 bases between them. Germline V CDR1 and CDR2: MNHEY, SVGEGT. The TCR originated in a man aged 40-49 years in good health. The chain joins TRBV6-2 or TRBV6-3 to TRBJ2-1, with D possibly TRBD1 on 5 matching bases. The sample consisted of blood. The CDR3 DNA sequence: TGTGCCAGCAGTTCCAGGGAAACCTACAATGAGCAGTTCTTC. Its translation: CASSSRETYNEQFF.